This T cell receptor beta chain was found in a study of cytomegalovirus exposure and HLA in healthy donors. At the level of the study: Among about 179 million T cells, an earlier analysis found 117 million unique TCR beta sequences. Genotyping of more than 300 donors showed that roughly 83% belonged to the Caucasian-associated ancestry cluster. Study outcomes and limitations: TCR beta V- and J-gene trimming, according to a later analysis, was linked to a missense DCLRE1C variant. Solely CMV serostatus was available to characterize immune exposure.

With respect to this clone: Its antigen is still unknown.

With 60 Vbeta and 13 Jbeta primers, the PCR was carried out. Sequenced by immunoSEQ multiplex PCR; TCRdb stores in-frame clones only, minus some. The top ten hold approximately 1.5% of the sample, which has around 110,000 clones, approximately 85% seen once. The germline CDR1 and CDR2 sequences are LNHNV and YYDKDF (reference sequence). CDR3 length: 15 residues. The junction had 1 base not matched to a gene; V was cut back by 2 bases and J by 2 bases. This TCR was recovered from a man between 50 and 59 years old in good health and CMV-seronegative. The chain is built from TRBV15 and TRBJ2-3, with 10 positions matching TRBD2. Material: PBMCs. CDR3 sequence (DNA): TGTGCCACCAGCAGACTAGCGGGGGCCACAGATACGCAGTATTTT. Its translation: CATSRLAGATDTQYF.